The 9 T cell receptor beta chains below were found in one sample sequenced in a study of T cell changes during pregnancy in multiple sclerosis. Clones were sequenced by immunoSEQ multiplex PCR, and TCRdb holds only the in-frame ones, with some missing. Here the sample spans some 40,000 clones, approximately 94% being singletons. The source material was peripheral blood, sampled in the third trimester of pregnancy. The source is a female donor with multiple sclerosis, enrolled in a pregnancy study.

This clone has a handful of counts. The V and J genes are TRBV30 and TRBJ1-1; 9 bases agree with TRBD1. There are 13 residues in the CDR3. The V segment lost 3 bases and the J segment 6 bases; nucleotides outside the gene matches: 5. Germline V gene data show CDR1 as GTSNPN and CDR2 as SVGIG (reference sequence). Written as DNA, the CDR3 is TGTGCCTGGAGCCGGGACAGGGAGGCTGAAGCTTTCTTT. Its protein is CAWSRDREAEAFF.

This rearrangement joins TRBV11-2 to TRBJ1-5; 9 bases are shared with TRBD1. This CDR3 contains 15 residues. V trimming: 1 base; J trimming: 7 bases; junction bases outside the gene matches: 5. Germline V CDR1 and CDR2: SGHAT, FQNNGV. The CDR3 protein is CASSLGGDRVQPQHF. CDR3 nucleotides: TGTGCCAGCAGCTTAGGAGGGGACAGGGTACAGCCCCAGCATTTT.

The chain couples TRBV28 to TRBJ2-5; 7 bases are a match to TRBD2. The CDR3 is 13 residues long. Germline V CDR1 and CDR2: MDHEN, SYDVKM. Germline trimming cut 9 bases from V and 0 bases from J; bases unmatched to any gene: 4. Written as DNA, the CDR3 is TGTGCCAGTAAGGCGGGAGACCAAGAGACCCAGTACTTC. It specifies CASKAGDQETQYF.

This clone was observed a single time. The rearrangement uses TRBV19 and TRBJ2-2; 15 bases match TRBD2. Trimming took 4 bases from V and 1 from J; bases not matched to a gene: 10. The germline V gene has CDR1 LNHDA and CDR2 SQIVND (reference sequence). This CDR3 has 20 amino acids. As DNA, the CDR3 is TGTGCCAGTAGTACCCTAGAACCGGGACTAGCGGGAGGGAACACCGGGGAGCTGTTTTTT. Amino acids: CASSTLEPGLAGGNTGELFF.

J is TRBJ1-2 and V is TRBV11-1, with D possibly matching TRBD1 (5 bases). The V end was cut by 5 bases, the J end by 0 bases, with 19 bases between. Germline V CDR1 and CDR2: SGHAT, FQDESV (reference sequence). The CDR3 loop spans 17 amino acids. The CDR3 region has the DNA TGTGCCAGCAGCCGCCGCGGGCCCGGGGGTACTAACTATGGCTACACCTTC. Translating gives CASSRRGPGGTNYGYTF. The whole variable domain, remainder taken from reference TRBV11-1 and TRBJ1-2, is EAEVAQSPRYKITEKSQAVAFWCDPISGHATLYWYRQILGQGPELLVQFQDESVVDDSQLPKDRFSAERLKGVDSTLKIQPAELGDSAMYLCASSRRGPGGTNYGYTFGSGTRLTVV.

V gene TRBV9 combines with J gene TRBJ2-4; D might be TRBD2 (5 bases). The germline CDR1 and CDR2 sequences are SGDLS and YYNGEE. The CDR3 runs to 14 residues. The ends were cut back, 3 bases at V and 1 base at J, with 8 bases in the middle. The CDR3 loop reads CASSGGEAKNIQYF. The DNA for the CDR3 is TGTGCCAGCAGCGGGGGAGAGGCCAAAAACATTCAGTACTTC.

V and J are TRBV7-8 and TRBJ2-3; 9 bases match TRBD2. The germline gives CDR1 SGHVS, CDR2 FQNEAQ. This CDR3 has 15 residues. Unmatched junction bases numbered 6, after V lost 3 bases and J lost 5 bases. DNA for the CDR3: TGTGCCAGCAGCTTGAGGGGACTAGCTTTAGATACGCAGTATTTT. Its protein is CASSLRGLALDTQYF.

The rearrangement uses TRBV29-1 and TRBJ2-7, with TRBD1 identical over 8 bases. The CDR3 is made up of 13 amino acids. Germline V gene data show CDR1 as SQVTM and CDR2 as ANQGSEA. After removal of 7 bases from V and 3 bases from J, the junction contained 8 bases not matched to a gene. CDR3 loop: CSATGTGNYEQYF. The CDR3 region has the DNA TGCAGCGCCACCGGGACAGGTAACTACGAGCAGTACTTC.

The gene calls are TRBV7-2 and TRBJ2-2, with D perhaps matching TRBD1 (6 bases). V was cut by 2 bases and J by 4 bases, with 11 bases left in between. The CDR3 loop spans 15 amino acids. Germline CDR1 SGHTA, CDR2 FQGNSA. The CDR3 is CASSLTGHPTGELFF. DNA of the CDR3: TGTGCCAGCAGCTTAACGGGACATCCCACCGGGGAGCTGTTTTTT.